This T cell receptor beta chain was found in a study of blood T cell repertoires in COVID-19. About the study: T cells, B-cell-depleted T cells, or PBMCs provided the cDNA or gDNA that served as material.

The repertoire was sequenced with immunoSEQ multiplex PCR; TCRdb's copy has only in-frame clones and lacks some. The sample includes 350,000 to 400,000 clones, almost 90% of them seen just once. The sequenced material came from peripheral blood. The clonotype comes from a man younger than 35 with active or convalescent COVID-19.

The CDR3 nucleotides are TGTGCCATCAGAAACCGGGACAGCGAGAACACTGAAGCTTTCTTT. Translating it yields CAIRNRDSENTEAFF. The J gene is TRBJ1-1, the V gene TRBV10-3; 7 bases align to TRBD1. This CDR3 has 15 residues. V shed 6 bases and J 1 base; nucleotides not matched to a gene: 8. Germline V gives CDR1 ENHRY, CDR2 SYGVKD.